This entry features one T cell receptor (beta chain) sequence. Its antigen is undetermined. Germline lookup yields CDR1 SGHNT and CDR2 YENEEA. The CDR3 has 14 residues. V dropped 5 bases and J dropped 1 base, with 12 bases sitting between them. The source of the sample is a study of T cell responses to AZD1222 COVID-19 vaccine. Study-wide results and caveats: Nearly half of the spike-specific TCRs reportedly recognize variant regions that carry no mutations. Spike-spanning, vaccine-associated CD4 TCRs were dominant at 160-218 and 743-854.

Method: immunoSEQ multiplex PCR; TCRdb's copy keeps in-frame clones and lacks some. Among 95,000 to 150,000 clones listed, roughly 91% were seen once. This TCR was sampled from an adult in good health. The specimen was peripheral blood, collected on day 0 of MenACWY control vaccination. The chain combines TRBV11-3 with TRBJ2-7, with D perhaps TRBD1 (5 bases). The DNA of the CDR3 is TGTGCCAGCAGCCCAGCTAGGGGATCCTACGAGCAGTACTTC. It is translated as CASSPARGSYEQYF.